This T cell receptor beta chain was sequenced in a study of shared clonotypes between healthy human individuals. General study findings and limits: Larger richness was generally estimated for naive than memory subsets.

A remark on this clone: The antigen is not known.

For each subset, genomic DNA was distributed in equal portions over several immunoSEQ plates. The assay was immunoSEQ multiplex PCR, and TCRdb's table has in-frame clones only and misses some. The table records about 1 million clones, about three quarters of them present only once. The CDR3 loop spans 20 amino acids. The V and J ends lost 6 bases and 4 bases respectively, with 34 bases between them. Germline values: CDR1 SGHRS, CDR2 YFSETQ. This receptor was identified in a man between 18 and 29 years old in good health. The sample taken for sequencing was memory CD4+ T cells sorted from blood. Subset described: CD45RA-negative fraction. The chain links TRBV5-1 to TRBJ1-1; D might be TRBD1 (6 bases). CDR3 DNA: TGCGCCAGCAAAGCAGCAGTGCTACCGGGGGCCACAATGAGGGGCACTGAAGCTTTCTTT. It encodes CASKAAVLPGATMRGTEAFF.